This is a list of T cell receptor beta chains from one sample in a study of T cell repertoires in cytomegalovirus infection. Each CDR3 protein gets one entry after TCRdb re-called the reads with MiXCR. Among approximately 390,000 distinct CDR3 sequences listed, 34% were seen once. Their cognate antigens are unknown. The sequenced sample was cultured PBMCs, obtained from culture after CMV antigen stimulation. The receptors here all came from a human donor in good health (CMV status not recorded). Some clones in this sample may be carry-over from other donors' samples. The CDR3 runs from the conserved cysteine through the conserved F or W. Fields, in order: D gene, V gene, clone size, J gene, CDR3 protein, CDR3 DNA. The D gene is left open where the match is weak. Not all rows give a size; the values are once, few, many and, for expanded clones, a class.

d_gene: TRBD1
v_gene: TRBV7-2
abundance: -
j_gene: TRBJ1-6
CDR3aa: CASRSSTGSRNSPLHF
CDR3nt: TGTGCCAGCAGATCTTCGACAGGGTCTAGGAATTCACCCCTCCACTTT

d_gene: -
v_gene: TRBV19
abundance: -
j_gene: TRBJ1-5
CDR3aa: CASSLTRYRVGSNQPQHF
CDR3nt: TGTGCCAGTAGTCTGACTCGTTACAGGGTAGGGAGCAATCAGCCCCAGCATTTT

d_gene: -
v_gene: TRBV7-9
abundance: few
j_gene: TRBJ2-7
CDR3aa: CASSLTGSAYEQYF
CDR3nt: TGTGCCAGCAGCCTTACAGGGAGCGCCTACGAGCAGTACTTC

d_gene: -
v_gene: TRBV20-1
abundance: few
j_gene: TRBJ1-5
CDR3aa: CSALSPEGNQPQHF
CDR3nt: TGCAGTGCCCTGTCGCCAGAGGGGAATCAGCCCCAGCATTTT

d_gene: TRBD1
v_gene: TRBV4-1
abundance: -
j_gene: TRBJ1-2
CDR3aa: CASSHTRTGSFKGYTF
CDR3nt: TGCGCCAGCAGCCATACCAGGACAGGGTCGTTTAAAGGCTACACCTTC

d_gene: -
v_gene: TRBV6-5
abundance: few
j_gene: TRBJ2-3
CDR3aa: CASSYSQISTDTQYF
CDR3nt: TGTGCCAGCAGTTACTCTCAGATTAGCACAGATACGCAGTATTTT

d_gene: TRBD1
v_gene: TRBV7-2
abundance: few
j_gene: TRBJ2-1
CDR3aa: CASSSPWGTGMHNEQFF
CDR3nt: TGTGCCAGCAGCTCACCTTGGGGGACAGGGATGCACAATGAGCAGTTCTTC

d_gene: -
v_gene: TRBV28
abundance: -
j_gene: TRBJ2-7
CDR3aa: CASSFYSSYEQYF
CDR3nt: TGTGCCAGCAGTTTCTATTCCTCCTACGAGCAGTACTTC

d_gene: -
v_gene: TRBV19
abundance: few
j_gene: TRBJ2-7
CDR3aa: CASSMAGASYEQYF
CDR3nt: TGTGCCAGTAGTATGGCGGGGGCATCCTACGAGCAGTACTTC

d_gene: -
v_gene: TRBV6-2/TRBV6-3
abundance: few
j_gene: TRBJ1-1
CDR3aa: CASSYPPRDTEAFF
CDR3nt: TGTGCCAGCAGTTACCCTCCCAGGGACACTGAAGCTTTCTTT

d_gene: -
v_gene: TRBV6-2/TRBV6-3
abundance: -
j_gene: TRBJ2-7
CDR3aa: CASSYGVGSSYEQYF
CDR3nt: TGTGCCAGCAGTTACGGAGTCGGGAGCTCCTACGAGCAGTACTTC

d_gene: -
v_gene: TRBV19
abundance: few
j_gene: TRBJ2-3
CDR3aa: CASSLGSGYTNTQYF
CDR3nt: TGTGCCAGTAGCCTCGGGAGTGGATACACAAATACGCAGTATTTT

d_gene: -
v_gene: TRBV25-1
abundance: -
j_gene: TRBJ2-2
CDR3aa: CASSEFRGTGELFF
CDR3nt: TGTGCCAGCAGTGAATTCAGGGGAACCGGGGAGCTGTTTTTT

d_gene: -
v_gene: TRBV18
abundance: -
j_gene: TRBJ1-3
CDR3aa: CASSPRTNLGTGNTIYF
CDR3nt: TGTGCCAGCTCACCACGGACAAACCTCGGGACTGGAAACACCATATATTTT

d_gene: -
v_gene: TRBV6-2/TRBV6-3
abundance: -
j_gene: TRBJ2-1
CDR3aa: CASIFSSVARNEQFF
CDR3nt: TGTGCCAGCATATTCTCGAGCGTAGCACGCAATGAGCAGTTCTTC

d_gene: TRBD2
v_gene: TRBV29-1
abundance: -
j_gene: TRBJ2-1
CDR3aa: CSVGGGEQSLYNEQFF
CDR3nt: TGCAGCGTTGGGGGGGGGGAACAGTCTCTCTACAATGAGCAGTTCTTC

d_gene: TRBD1
v_gene: TRBV7-2
abundance: many
j_gene: TRBJ2-5
CDR3aa: CASSSTGGAQYF
CDR3nt: TGTGCCAGCAGCTCAACAGGGGGAGCCCAGTACTTC

d_gene: -
v_gene: TRBV15
abundance: -
j_gene: TRBJ2-5
CDR3aa: CATSTDRSNQETQYF
CDR3nt: TGTGCCACCAGCACAGACAGGAGCAACCAAGAGACCCAGTACTTC

d_gene: TRBD1
v_gene: TRBV28
abundance: -
j_gene: TRBJ1-2
CDR3aa: CASRDPAGQSSNYGYTF
CDR3nt: TGTGCCAGCAGGGACCCCGCGGGACAGTCGTCGAACTATGGCTACACCTTC

d_gene: -
v_gene: TRBV12-3/TRBV12-4
abundance: -
j_gene: TRBJ2-3
CDR3aa: CASSLRGFGTDTQYF
CDR3nt: TGTGCCAGCAGTCTCCGGGGGTTTGGCACAGATACGCAGTATTTT

d_gene: TRBD1
v_gene: TRBV2
abundance: -
j_gene: TRBJ2-5
CDR3aa: CASSEATGTGDQETQYF
CDR3nt: TGTGCCAGCAGTGAAGCGACCGGGACAGGTGACCAGGAGACCCAGTACTTC

d_gene: -
v_gene: TRBV7-2
abundance: few
j_gene: TRBJ2-1
CDR3aa: CASSFPSWEEQFF
CDR3nt: TGTGCCAGCAGCTTTCCTAGCTGGGAGGAGCAGTTCTTC

d_gene: -
v_gene: TRBV7-2
abundance: many
j_gene: TRBJ1-1
CDR3aa: CASSSDGTEAFF
CDR3nt: TGTGCCAGCAGCTCCGACGGCACTGAAGCTTTCTTT

d_gene: TRBD1
v_gene: TRBV20-1
abundance: -
j_gene: TRBJ1-1
CDR3aa: CSARDIDRGVPEAFF
CDR3nt: TGCAGTGCTAGAGACATCGACAGGGGAGTTCCTGAAGCTTTCTTT

d_gene: -
v_gene: TRBV7-3
abundance: -
j_gene: TRBJ1-1
CDR3aa: CASSAEGNTEAFF
CDR3nt: TGTGCCAGCAGCGCGGAGGGGAACACTGAAGCTTTCTTT

d_gene: -
v_gene: TRBV7-9
abundance: few
j_gene: TRBJ2-7
CDR3aa: CASSHENKDEQYF
CDR3nt: TGTGCCAGCAGCCATGAGAATAAGGACGAGCAGTACTTC

d_gene: -
v_gene: TRBV4-1
abundance: few
j_gene: TRBJ1-2
CDR3aa: CASSQEAWGYTF
CDR3nt: TGCGCCAGCAGCCAAGAGGCCTGGGGCTACACCTTC

d_gene: -
v_gene: TRBV11-2
abundance: few
j_gene: TRBJ2-2
CDR3aa: CASRDFRGPSWSGELFF
CDR3nt: TGTGCCAGCAGGGATTTCCGCGGGCCTTCATGGTCCGGGGAGCTGTTTTTT